Presented here are 21 T cell receptor beta chains from one specimen sequenced in a study of T cells in Graves' hyperthyroidism and ophthalmopathy. What was amplified from RNA transcripts were TCR beta CDR3 regions. HTBI primers were used for first-round RT-PCR of the TCR CDR3. TCRdb independently ran MiXCR on the multiplex PCR reads; one entry per CDR3 protein. The sample consists of a few hundred thousand distinct CDR3 sequences, roughly an eighth of them appearing once. The source material was blood. These receptors originate from a woman between 18 and 29 years old with Graves' hyperthyroidism.

This clonotype has a handful of counts. The chain employs TRBV3-1 and TRBJ2-7; 8 positions match TRBD1. The CDR3 extends over 14 amino acids. V trimming: 4 bases; J trimming: 3 bases; junction bases outside the gene matches: 5. Germline assignment: CDR1 LGHDT and CDR2 YNNKEL (reference sequence). The CDR3 region is CASSRDRMSYEQYF. The CDR3 DNA follows: TGTGCCAGCAGCCGGGACAGGATGAGCTACGAGCAGTACTTC.

The table lists this clonotype with many counts. V gene TRBV7-2 combines with J gene TRBJ2-7; tentatively, D is TRBD2 (6 bases). The CDR3 has 15 residues. Germline CDR1 and CDR2: SGHTA and FQGNSA. Between the trimmed V and J ends, which lost 5 bases and 1 base, there was a span of 15 bases. Here the CDR3 reads CASSRIPSDSYEQYF. Written as DNA, the CDR3 is TGTGCCAGCAGCCGTATCCCTAGCGATTCCTACGAGCAGTACTTC.

This clonotype was seen repeatedly, ten times or more. This chain links TRBV3-1 with TRBJ1-5; tentative D call: TRBD1 (5 bases). Trimming removed 1 base from V and 7 bases from J, with 8 bases in between. Germline V lookup: CDR1 LGHDT, CDR2 YNNKEL (reference sequence). This CDR3 region has 13 residues. The chain's CDR3 is CASSQAGRQPQHF. As DNA, the CDR3 is TGTGCCAGCAGCCAAGCAGGGCGCCAGCCCCAGCATTTT.

Notes on this clonotype: Possible read error: a much larger clone is one base away. The chain is built from TRBV3-1 and TRBJ2-1, with a possible D match to TRBD2 (6 bases). In germline, CDR1 is LGHDT, CDR2 YNNKEL (reference sequence). V dropped 4 bases and J dropped 2 bases, with 12 bases sitting between them. The CDR3 totals 15 residues. The CDR3 here is CASSRSSSAYNEQFF. The CDR3 DNA reads as TGTGCCAGCAGCCGATCATCTAGCGCCTACAATGAGCAGTTCTTC.

This clonotype has more than one count but fewer than ten. The chain has TRBV12-3 or TRBV12-4 and TRBJ2-4; weak D call: TRBD2 (5 bases). V gave up 1 base and J gave up 1 base, with 8 bases separating them. CDR3 length: 15 amino acids. The CDR3 here is CASSLDPGAKNIQYF. The DNA for the CDR3 is TGTGCCAGCAGTTTAGACCCGGGGGCCAAAAACATTCAGTACTTC.

Only a few counts were recorded for this clonotype. The rearrangement uses TRBV12-3 or TRBV12-4 and TRBJ1-6; no clear D gene. The length of the CDR3 is 13 residues. Trimming took off 2 bases at V and 12 bases at J, with 11 bases between the two ends. The CDR3 sequence: CASSLSKSGPLHF. CDR3 in DNA: TGTGCCAGCAGTTTATCCAAGTCGGGACCCCTCCACTTT.

This clonotype occurred a few times. This chain joins TRBV6-2 or TRBV6-3 and TRBJ2-7, with TRBD2 matching over 12 bases. There are 15 residues in the CDR3. Germline-derived CDR1 and CDR2 are MNHEY and SVGEGT. Losses at the gene ends were 2 bases for V and 8 bases for J; bases not matched to a gene: 7. The CDR3 DNA reads as TGTGCCAGCAGTTACCTATTCGGACTAGCGGGACAGCAGTACTTC. Amino acids: CASSYLFGLAGQQYF.

The V gene is TRBV4-1, the J gene TRBJ1-5; 8 bases map to TRBD1. In germline, CDR1 is MGHRA, CDR2 YSYEKL. Losses at the gene ends were 2 bases for V and 5 bases for J; bases not matched to a gene: 14. This CDR3 is 18 amino acids long. CDR3 protein: CASSQLFRGRVVDQPQHF. CDR3 coding DNA: TGCGCCAGCAGCCAATTATTCAGGGGGCGGGTGGTAGATCAGCCCCAGCATTTT.

This clonotype was picked up many times. V and J are TRBV7-3 and TRBJ2-1; 10 bases fit TRBD1. V shed 4 bases and J 9 bases; nucleotides not matched to a gene: 9. This CDR3 is 15 amino acids long. Germline values: CDR1 SGHTA, CDR2 FQGTGA. The CDR3 here is CASSWDGTGASEQFF. DNA for the CDR3: TGTGCCAGCAGCTGGGACGGGACAGGGGCGAGTGAGCAGTTCTTC.

This clonotype was seen a single time. The chain is built from TRBV9 and TRBJ2-1; 7 nucleotides line up with TRBD2. The J segment lost 2 bases and the V segment lost 4 bases, leaving 6 bases of the junction unmatched. The CDR3 contains 15 residues. From germline, CDR1 is SGDLS and CDR2 YYNGEE. The CDR3 loop is CASSQAGTTYNEQFF. CDR3 DNA: TGTGCCAGCAGCCAAGCGGGAACCACCTACAATGAGCAGTTCTTC.

This clonotype came up many times. J is TRBJ1-1 and V is TRBV30, with a possible D match to TRBD1 (5 bases). CDR3 size: 13 residues. V lost 2 bases to trimming and J lost 4 bases, with 11 bases between them. Germline assignment: CDR1 GTSNPN and CDR2 SVGIG (reference sequence). The CDR3 region is CAWSLGGSTEAFF. Here the CDR3 DNA reads TGTGCCTGGAGTTTGGGGGGGAGCACTGAAGCTTTCTTT.

This clonotype was found a few times. The rearrangement uses TRBV6-1 and TRBJ2-7; 7 bases map to TRBD2. Germline V CDR1 and CDR2: MNHNS, SASEGT. The J segment lost 3 bases and the V segment lost 5 bases, leaving 10 bases of the junction unmatched. The CDR3 is 15 amino acids. Here the CDR3 reads CASSYAGAGYYEQYF. The CDR3 coding sequence is TGTGCCAGCAGTTACGCGGGAGCTGGCTACTACGAGCAGTACTTC.

The chain's CDR3 is CASSPGLAVPDTQYF. The CDR3 coding sequence is TGTGCCAGCAGTCCGGGACTAGCGGTCCCAGATACGCAGTATTTT. V and J are TRBV27 and TRBJ2-3; 11 bases are a match to TRBD2. The length of the CDR3 is 15 residues. The V and J ends lost 5 bases and 4 bases, in that order; junction bases with no gene match: 5. Germline-derived CDR1 and CDR2 are MNHEY and SMNVEV (reference sequence).

This clonotype has at least ten counts. This CDR3 is CATSDRMNTEAFF. The CDR3 DNA sequence: TGTGCCACCAGTGATCGGATGAACACTGAAGCTTTCTTT. The chain joins TRBV24-1 to TRBJ1-1, with D unresolved. V lost 3 bases to trimming and J lost 0 bases, with 4 bases between them. The CDR3 has 13 amino acids. Germline V gene data show CDR1 as KGHDR and CDR2 as SFDVKD.

This chain joins TRBV15 and TRBJ2-2, with D tentatively TRBD1 (5 bases). V was clipped by 4 bases and J by 6 bases, with 12 bases between them. CDR3 length equals 14 residues. The germline V gene has CDR1 LNHNV and CDR2 YYDKDF (reference sequence). CDR3 DNA: TGTGCCACCAGCACCAGACCAGGGCCCGGGGAGCTGTTTTTT. As protein: CATSTRPGPGELFF.

This clonotype was picked up many times. The CDR3 nucleotides read TGCAGTGCTAGAGATCAGGTGGCGGGGGGTTGGAATGAGCAGTTCTTC. Residues: CSARDQVAGGWNEQFF. The chain couples TRBV20-1 to TRBJ2-1, with 8 bases matching TRBD2. CDR1 and CDR2 from the germline V gene are DFQATT and SNEGSKA (reference sequence). V shed 0 bases, J shed 7 bases, and the junction held 11 bases outside the gene matches. The CDR3 spans 16 residues.

This clonotype turned up a few times. The chain joins TRBV20-1 to TRBJ2-7; 10 bases align to TRBD2. J was trimmed by 3 bases and V by 6 bases; bases with no gene match: 5. Germline loops: CDR1 DFQATT, CDR2 SNEGSKA (reference sequence). The CDR3 covers 13 residues. The CDR3 DNA reads TGCAGTGCCGCAACTAGCGGGGTCTACGAGCAGTACTTC. This gives the protein CSAATSGVYEQYF.

This clonotype was observed many times. V is TRBV28 and J is TRBJ1-2; TRBD1 matches at 10 bases. CDR3 length: 13 residues. Germline-derived CDR1 and CDR2 are MDHEN and SYDVKM. Trimming removed 10 bases from V and 2 bases from J; junction bases left unmatched: 4. The CDR3 spells CATRTGGNYGYTF. CDR3 DNA sequence: TGTGCCACCCGGACAGGGGGGAACTATGGCTACACCTTC.

This clonotype was seen repeatedly, ten times or more. The chain carries TRBV20-1 and TRBJ2-5, with a weak D call TRBD1 (5 bases). Per germline, CDR1 DFQATT and CDR2 SNEGSKA (reference sequence). The V gene lost 2 bases and the J gene lost 4 bases, with 14 bases spanning the gap. CDR3 length: 14 residues. CDR3 amino acids: CSARLAGFGETQYF. The CDR3 nucleotides are TGCAGTGCTAGACTGGCAGGGTTTGGAGAGACCCAGTACTTC.

This clonotype has ten or more counts. The V gene is TRBV7-2, the J gene TRBJ2-2; no reliable D call. The CDR3 consists of 13 residues. Germline-derived CDR1 and CDR2 are SGHTA and FQGNSA. V gave up 2 bases and J gave up 5 bases, with 6 bases separating them. The CDR3 DNA reads as TGTGCCAGCAGCTTAACAAGGACCGGGGAGCTGTTTTTT. Protein product: CASSLTRTGELFF.

This clonotype was seen at least ten times. The CDR3 is CASSLDSLAGDTGELFF. The CDR3 DNA is TGTGCCAGCAGCTTAGATTCCCTAGCGGGGGACACCGGGGAGCTGTTTTTT. V gene TRBV11-2 combines with J gene TRBJ2-2; TRBD2 matches at 10 bases. This CDR3 region has 17 residues. Germline CDR1 and CDR2: SGHAT and FQNNGV. J gave up 3 bases and V 0 bases, and 4 bases lay outside the gene matches.